Listed below are T cell receptor beta chains from one sample, sequenced in a study of human T cells and chemical hapten exposure. TCRdb passed the RACE reads through MiXCR, listing each CDR3 protein once. The data contain some 170,000 distinct CDR3 sequences, 25% to 35% of them singletons. The specimen comprised whole blood, sampled in connection with sensitization to the hapten diphenylcyclopropenone (DPC). All receptors derive from a woman under 30 with alopecia areata. Some clones in this sample may be carry-over from other donors' samples. The CDR3 runs from the conserved cysteine through the conserved F or W. The D gene is left open where the match is weak. Clone size, where shown, is once, few, many, or a class for clones that have expanded.

>TRBV29-1|-|-|TRBJ2-1
TGCAGCGTTGTCAAGGACAGAAGTTCTTACAATGAGCAGTTCTTC
CSVVKDRSSYNEQFF
>TRBV20-1|TRBD1|-|TRBJ2-7
TGCAGTGCTCCAAGGACAGGGCGCGAGCAGTACTTC
CSAPRTGREQYF
>TRBV29-1|TRBD1|-|TRBJ2-7
TGCAGCGTAGAGCAGGGACAGGGAGCTATGGACGAGCAGTACTTC
CSVEQGQGAMDEQYF
>TRBV27|-|-|TRBJ1-2
TGTGCCAGCAGTTTATCAGGGGGACCCTATGGCTACACCTTC
CASSLSGGPYGYTF
>TRBV6-2/TRBV6-3|TRBD1|-|TRBJ2-6
TGTGCCAGCAGTCCATCGGGGACAGGCTTTCGTGGGGCCAACGTCCTGACTTTC
CASSPSGTGFRGANVLTF
>TRBV29-1|TRBD2|few|TRBJ2-1
TGCAGCGTTGAATTCCTAGCGGACTCCTACAATGAGCAGTTCTTC
CSVEFLADSYNEQFF
>TRBV28|-|few|TRBJ2-5
TGTGCCAGCAGCCTAAACAGCCAAGAGACCCAGTACTTC
CASSLNSQETQYF
>TRBV4-1|-|-|TRBJ2-3
TGCGCCAGCAGGTTCCGGGACCGACGAGGGGGAGATACGCAGTATTTT
CASRFRDRRGGDTQYF
>TRBV4-1|TRBD1|few|TRBJ2-7
TGCGCCAGCAGCCAGGTCCCGGGACAGGGTTACGAGCAGTACTTC
CASSQVPGQGYEQYF
>TRBV6-1|TRBD2|-|TRBJ2-6
TGTGCCAGCACCGCGGGAGGGCCGGATGGGGCCAACGTCCTGACTTTC
CASTAGGPDGANVLTF
>TRBV9|TRBD2|-|TRBJ2-1
TGTGCCAGCAGCGTGCGGACTAGCGGGAGTGATGAGCAGTTCTTC
CASSVRTSGSDEQFF
>TRBV5-1|-|-|TRBJ1-2
TGCGCCAGCAGCCGACAGGCGGCCGAATATCGCTACACCTTC
CASSRQAAEYRYTF
>TRBV25-1|-|-|TRBJ1-2
TGTGCCAGCAGTGGACACCTCAACTATGGCTACACCTTC
CASSGHLNYGYTF
>TRBV6-2/TRBV6-3|-|few|TRBJ1-5
TGTGCCAGCAGTTACCCGACCTATCGGGGTAAGGGGCAGCCCCAGCATTTT
CASSYPTYRGKGQPQHF
>TRBV7-6|-|few|TRBJ2-3
TGTGCCAGCAGCTTAGGCGGGGCATCCGATACGCAGTATTTT
CASSLGGASDTQYF
>TRBV5-6|-|few|TRBJ2-3
TGTGCCAGCAGCCGGGGGAATACGCAGTATTTT
CASSRGNTQYF
>TRBV12-3/TRBV12-4|TRBD2|-|TRBJ2-5
TGTGCCAGCAGTTCAACCGGGACTAGCGGGGGGGAGTACCAAGAGACCCAGTACTTC
CASSSTGTSGGEYQETQYF
>TRBV12-3/TRBV12-4|TRBD1|-|TRBJ2-7
TGTGCCAGCAGTTCTTCCGGGACAGGGAAGGCCGAGCAGTACTTC
CASSSSGTGKAEQYF
>TRBV7-6|TRBD1|few|TRBJ1-1
TGTGCCAGCAGCCCAGACAGGGCCGACACTGAAGCTTTCTTT
CASSPDRADTEAFF
>TRBV4-1|-|-|TRBJ2-2
TGCGCCAGCAGCCCCGAAAACACCGGGGAGCTGTTTTTT
CASSPENTGELFF
>TRBV2|-|few|TRBJ1-1
TGTGCCAGCAGTGGGGAGCTGAACACTGAAGCTTTCTTT
CASSGELNTEAFF
>TRBV7-2|-|few|TRBJ2-2
TGTGCCAGCAGCCAGGGACTCCGGATGAACACCGGGGAGCTGTTTTTT
CASSQGLRMNTGELFF
>TRBV12-3/TRBV12-4|-|few|TRBJ2-3
TGTGCCAGCAGACTTACAAGCGGAGATACGCAGTATTTT
CASRLTSGDTQYF
>TRBV24-1|-|few|TRBJ2-1
TGTGCCACCAGTCCTACCCGGGTAAACTACAATGAGCAGTTCTTC
CATSPTRVNYNEQFF
>TRBV9|-|few|TRBJ1-6
TGTGCCAGCAGCTCCTCAGGTGGGGTGAGGATGAATTCACCCCTCCACTTT
CASSSSGGVRMNSPLHF
>TRBV20-1|TRBD2|-|TRBJ2-7
TGCAGTACAAGCGGGGGATACTCGGTCGAGCAGTACTTC
CSTSGGYSVEQYF
>TRBV5-1|-|-|TRBJ1-1
TGCGCCAGCAGCTTATCCCCCTCCGACAGTTATAACACTGAAGCTTTCTTT
CASSLSPSDSYNTEAFF
>TRBV2|-|few|TRBJ2-5
TGTGCCAGCGTCGGGCCCACTAACCAAGAGACCCAGTACTTC
CASVGPTNQETQYF
>TRBV2|-|-|TRBJ2-7
TGTGCCAACCGTTGGGGGTCCAGCTCCTACGAGCAGTACTTC
CANRWGSSSYEQYF
>TRBV21-1|-|-|TRBJ1-2
TGTGCCAGCAGCAGAGGGCCCATCCGGGTTGGGACCTATGGCTACACCTTC
CASSRGPIRVGTYGYTF
>TRBV12-3/TRBV12-4|-|few|TRBJ2-7
TGTGCCAGCACCCCCATGGACTGCCCCTACGAGCAGTACTTC
CASTPMDCPYEQYF
>TRBV27|-|-|TRBJ1-3
TGTGCCAGCAGTCCAGGGACCGTAGGAAGAAACACCATATATTTT
CASSPGTVGRNTIYF
>TRBV7-2|-|-|TRBJ2-5
TGTGCCAGCAGCTTAGATGATGGGACCCAGTACTTC
CASSLDDGTQYF
>TRBV6-2/TRBV6-3|-|many|TRBJ2-2
TGTGCCAGCAGTTCCCCTCGACAGCGGAACACCGGGGAGCTGTTTTTT
CASSSPRQRNTGELFF
>TRBV4-1|-|few|TRBJ1-3
TGCGCCAGCAGCCAAGATTTGGCCTACGACTACGGAAACACCATATATTTT
CASSQDLAYDYGNTIYF
>TRBV10-3|TRBD1|-|TRBJ2-7
TGTGCCATCAGTGAGAATCGCGACAGGGGGCTTGAGCAGTACTTC
CAISENRDRGLEQYF
>TRBV14|TRBD2|many|TRBJ2-1
TGTGCCAGCAGCTTACTAGCGGAGCAGTTCTTC
CASSLLAEQFF
>TRBV4-1|-|-|TRBJ1-1
TGCGCCAGCAGCCAAGAAGACGGGGGCGTCGGTGAAGCTTTCTTT
CASSQEDGGVGEAFF
>TRBV5-1|TRBD2|few|TRBJ2-1
TGCGCCAGCGGGGAAGCGGGAGGACCCTACAATGAGCAGTTCTTC
CASGEAGGPYNEQFF
>TRBV7-8|TRBD2|-|TRBJ2-2
TGTGCCAGCAGGGGGGGGGGAGGCCAGTCGAACACCGGGGAGCTGTTTTTT
CASRGGGGQSNTGELFF
>TRBV29-1|TRBD2|-|TRBJ2-7
TGCAGCGTGACCCCTAGCGGGTGGGCCGCCTACGAGCAGTACTTC
CSVTPSGWAAYEQYF